The subject of this entry is one T cell receptor delta chain. Its antigen remains unknown. Other DNA sequences within the sample encode an identical CDR3. The data were taken from a study of Vδ1+ human thymocytes. Extracted RNA was reverse transcribed into cDNA. The CDR3 regions were amplified by multiplex PCR from V-gene primers to a constant-region primer. TCRdb processed the multiplex PCR reads again with the CATT caller. The table shows some 55,000 delta-chain clones, with more than 15% occurring only once. The CDR3 is made up of 13 amino acids. The ends were cut back, 4 bases at V and 0 bases at J, with 6 bases in the middle. CDR1 is TSWWSYY, CDR2 QGS, per germline. General study points: Thymic TRG and TRD repertoires appeared highly polyclonal. Unlike peripheral blood Vdelta1+ controls, thymic delta-chain sequences included approximately 21% Vdelta2 and few Vdelta3. TRD repertoires were essentially private, unlike widely shared TRG clonotypes.

V and J are TRDV1 and TRDJ1; D gene ambiguous. Sequencing used Vdelta1+ gamma-delta thymocytes from the thymus. Subset meaning: FACS-sorted CD3+ TCRalphabeta- TCRVdelta1+ TCRVdelta2- thymocytes. The sequence was collected from a boy in the first two years of life who had congenital heart surgery. The CDR3 coding sequence is TGTGCTCTTGGGGGTATGTACACCGATAAACTCATCTTT. Translated, it gives CALGGMYTDKLIF.